This T cell receptor beta chain was identified during a study of blood T cell repertoires in COVID-19. About the research overall: COVID-19 samples from acute and convalescent phases originated in the United States, Italy and Spain.

As handled by the study authors: Counts of nucleated cells, estimated from reference gene primer amplification, were obtained. This table comes from immunoSEQ multiplex PCR, and its TCRdb copy is limited to in-frame clones, with some not included. V, J and clone size derive from that table, while D and trimming were established from the DNA sequence. The data show about 230,000 clones, around four fifths seen once. From germline, CDR1 is MNHNS and CDR2 SASEGT. Trimming took 1 base from V and 5 from J, leaving 17 bases between them. The CDR3 has 17 amino acids. The clonotype comes from a woman in her 70s with active or convalescent COVID-19. The J gene is TRBJ1-4, the V gene TRBV6-1, with D perhaps matching TRBD1 (5 bases). Sequencing was done on a sample of peripheral blood. The CDR3 loop is CASSEGSGGRKNEKLFF. The CDR3 coding sequence is TGTGCCAGCAGTGAAGGGTCGGGGGGACGGAAGAATGAAAAACTGTTTTTT.